These 24 T cell receptor beta chains came from one sample sequenced in a study of blood T cell repertoires in COVID-19. Measured with immunoSEQ multiplex PCR; TCRdb has only the in-frame clones, and not every one. Of about 52,000 clones detected, over 75% appear once; the ten largest clones hold roughly 10%. The sequencing sample was made of peripheral blood. These receptors all come from a human donor in a cohort sampled during active COVID-19.

V gene TRBV5-4 combines with J gene TRBJ1-2, with 7 bases lining up with TRBD1. Germline loops: CDR1 SGHNT, CDR2 YYREEE (reference sequence). The CDR3 loop spans 13 amino acids. V dropped 4 bases and J dropped 8; count of bases not matched to a gene: 8. CDR3 loop: CASSNQGGEGYTF. In DNA form, the CDR3 reads TGTGCCAGCAGCAATCAGGGGGGTGAGGGCTACACCTTC.

The count of this clone is one. This chain connects TRBV6-6 to TRBJ2-7, with 9 bases fitting TRBD2. The length of the CDR3 is 15 residues. Looked up from germline, CDR1 is MNHNY and CDR2 is SVGAGI (reference sequence). V trimming: 6 bases; J trimming: 3 bases; junction bases outside the gene matches: 9. CDR3 amino acids: CASRIAGEALYEQYF. In DNA, the CDR3 is TGTGCCAGCAGAATAGCGGGAGAGGCACTCTACGAGCAGTACTTC.

The CDR3 loop is CASSSEGGVQETQYF. The CDR3 DNA sequence: TGTGCCAGCAGTTCCGAAGGAGGGGTACAAGAGACCCAGTACTTC. This chain connects TRBV7-3 to TRBJ2-5, with D possibly being TRBD2 (6 bases). Germline values: CDR1 SGHTA, CDR2 FQGTGA. V lost 6 bases and J 2 bases, leaving 16 bases between the germline ends. The CDR3 spans 15 residues.

The gene calls are TRBV28 and TRBJ1-4; 7 bases map to TRBD1. This CDR3 comprises 15 residues. V was pared by 1 base and J by 6 bases, with 5 bases of the junction left unmatched. The germline V gene has CDR1 MDHEN and CDR2 SYDVKM. The CDR3: CASSLSTGEYEKLFF. In nucleotides, the CDR3 is TGTGCCAGCAGTTTATCCACAGGGGAATATGAAAAACTGTTTTTT. Looking up the rest from reference TRBV28 and TRBJ1-4 gives the full variable domain: DVKVTQSSRYLVKRTGEKVFLECVQDMDHENMFWYRQDPGLGLRLIYFSYDVKMKEKGDIPEGYSVSREKKERFSLILESASTNQTSMYLCASSLSTGEYEKLFFGSGTQLSVL.

The chain uses TRBV9 and TRBJ2-2; 11 nucleotides agree with TRBD2. This CDR3 has 15 amino acids. Germline CDR1 reads SGDLS; CDR2 reads YYNGEE. V was pared by 6 bases and J by 2 bases, with 3 bases of the junction left unmatched. The DNA of the CDR3 is TGTGCCAGCAAGCGACTAGCGGGAAACACCGGGGAGCTGTTTTTT. Translated, it gives CASKRLAGNTGELFF.

The chain has TRBV5-1 and TRBJ2-6; D unresolved. V dropped 0 bases and J dropped 9 bases, with 7 bases sitting between them. CDR1 and CDR2 (germline): SGHRS, YFSETQ. This CDR3 region has 13 residues. DNA of the CDR3: TGCGCCAGCAGCTTGGGACAAGTCAACGTCCTGACTTTC. Translation gives CASSLGQVNVLTF.

The chain links TRBV19 to TRBJ2-3, with D possibly being TRBD1 (5 bases). Germline V gives CDR1 LNHDA, CDR2 SQIVND (reference sequence). The V gene lost 5 bases and the J gene lost 0 bases, with 12 bases spanning the gap. This CDR3 has 15 residues. The CDR3: CASSLARVSTDTQYF. The CDR3 coding sequence is TGTGCCAGTAGTTTGGCCAGGGTGAGCACAGATACGCAGTATTTT.

This rearrangement joins TRBV12-3 or TRBV12-4 to TRBJ1-3; D is undetermined. Trimming stripped 5 bases from V and 5 bases from J, with 10 bases between. This CDR3 is 13 amino acids long. The CDR3 spells CASSPSGRNTIYF. The CDR3, as DNA: TGTGCCAGCAGTCCAAGTGGGCGAAACACCATATATTTT.

V gene TRBV7-3 combines with J gene TRBJ2-1; a weak D match, TRBD1 (6 bases). V dropped 4 bases and J dropped 8 bases, with 12 bases sitting between them. Per the germline V gene, CDR1 is SGHTA and CDR2 is FQGTGA. The CDR3 runs 13 residues. The CDR3 spells CASSSYRAYEQFF. Written as DNA, the CDR3 is TGTGCCAGCAGCTCCTACAGGGCCTATGAGCAGTTCTTC.

The chain joins TRBV3-1 (or the pseudogene TRBV3-2) to TRBJ2-5, with a possible D match to TRBD2 (7 bases). This CDR3 has 15 residues. Trimming pared 1 base from V and 1 base from J, leaving 10 bases between. Germline CDR1 and CDR2: LGHDT and YNNKEL (reference sequence). The DNA for the CDR3 is TGTGCCAGCAGCCAAGGGGGGGGCTCCCAAGAGACCCAGTACTTC. This sequence encodes CASSQGGGSQETQYF.

The chain uses TRBV7-2 and TRBJ2-5, with 7 bases aligning to TRBD2. Germline V gives CDR1 SGHTA, CDR2 FQGNSA. The CDR3 has 13 residues. V lost 1 base, J lost 4 bases, and 0 bases stayed unmatched. The chain's CDR3 is CASSLGGGETQYF. The CDR3 bases are TGTGCCAGCAGCTTAGGGGGGGGAGAGACCCAGTACTTC.

The rearrangement joins TRBV5-8 to TRBJ1-1; 7 positions agree with TRBD1. Germline CDR1 SGHTS, CDR2 YDEGEE. J was trimmed by 4 bases and V by 1 base; bases with no gene match: 10. This CDR3 contains 16 residues. Here the CDR3 reads CASSLRRGGDGTEAFF. As DNA, the CDR3 is TGTGCCAGCAGCTTGCGTAGAGGGGGCGACGGCACTGAAGCTTTCTTT.

DNA of the CDR3: TGTGCCGCAGCAGGAGGAGGGGCCGAGGGTGCATCGCTGGGGCCCCAGCATTTT. Translated: CAAAGGGAEGASLGPQHF. The chain combines TRBV19 with TRBJ1-5, with D possibly TRBD1 on 5 matching bases. Looked up from germline, CDR1 is LNHDA and CDR2 is SQIVND (reference sequence). The germline V and J ends were trimmed by 11 bases and 9 bases, with 35 bases remaining between them. The CDR3 consists of 18 residues.

The chain links TRBV7-6 to TRBJ2-1, with TRBD1 identical over 7 bases. The germline V gene has CDR1 SGHVS and CDR2 FNYEAQ. This CDR3 is built from 16 residues. V was clipped by 5 bases and J by 2 bases; unmatched bases: 9. The CDR3 DNA follows: TGTGCCAGCAGCACGATACAGGGGCAGACCTACAATGAGCAGTTCTTC. Amino acid sequence: CASSTIQGQTYNEQFF.

The chain joins TRBV28 to TRBJ1-4; D is ambiguous. Germline CDR1 MDHEN, CDR2 SYDVKM. CDR3 length: 11 amino acids. Trimming pared 4 bases from V and 8 bases from J, leaving 5 bases between. CDR3 residues: CASSSREKLFF. Here the CDR3 DNA reads TGTGCCAGCAGTTCTCGGGAAAAACTGTTTTTT.

A single count supports this clone. This rearrangement joins TRBV25-1 to TRBJ2-7; TRBD1 matches 10 bases. The trim removed 4 bases at V and 2 bases at J, leaving 5 bases unmatched. Germline CDR1 and CDR2: MGHDK and SYGVNS. CDR3 length equals 15 residues. CDR3 region: CASSARGQGTYEQYF. CDR3 DNA: TGTGCCAGCAGTGCACGGGGACAGGGGACCTACGAGCAGTACTTC.

The V gene is TRBV7-9, the J gene TRBJ1-1; D remains ambiguous. From germline, CDR1 is SEHNR and CDR2 FQNEAQ (reference sequence). The germline V and J ends were trimmed by 1 base and 6 bases, with 6 bases remaining between them. The CDR3 has 12 residues. The CDR3 spells CASSLDSPEAFF. In nucleotides, the CDR3 is TGTGCCAGCAGCTTAGATAGCCCTGAAGCTTTCTTT.

The chain uses TRBV27 and TRBJ1-4; TRBD1 matches at 7 bases. Germline assignment: CDR1 MNHEY and CDR2 SMNVEV (reference sequence). This CDR3 has 15 amino acids. After removal of 5 bases from V and 5 bases from J, the junction contained 8 bases not matched to a gene. In nucleotides, the CDR3 is TGTGCCAGCAGTAGGGACAGCTTCGGGAATGAAAAACTGTTTTTT. It specifies CASSRDSFGNEKLFF. The full variable domain, its missing parts supplied by reference TRBV27 and TRBJ1-4, is EAQVTQNPRYLITVTGKKLTVTCSQNMNHEYMSWYRQDPGLGLRQIYYSMNVEVTDKGDVPEGYKVSRKEKRNFPLILESPSPNQTSLYFCASSRDSFGNEKLFFGSGTQLSVL.

In its sample, this clone was seen once. The J gene is TRBJ2-1, the V gene TRBV29-1, with 14 bases that match TRBD2. CDR1 SQVTM and CDR2 ANQGSEA come from the germline V gene. This CDR3 is 16 amino acids long. V lost 7 bases, J lost 2 bases, and 7 bases stayed unmatched. The CDR3 DNA sequence: TGCAGCGGCCGGGGACTAGCGGGAGACACCTACAATGAGCAGTTCTTC. Its protein product is CSGRGLAGDTYNEQFF.

The V gene is TRBV28, the J gene TRBJ2-4; D gene uncertain. The germline gives CDR1 MDHEN, CDR2 SYDVKM. V was pared by 1 base and J by 0 bases, with 7 bases between. The CDR3 contains 15 residues. CDR3 DNA: TGTGCCAGCAGTTTATTACAGCTAGCCAAAAACATTCAGTACTTC. Its translation: CASSLLQLAKNIQYF.

V gene TRBV9 combines with J gene TRBJ1-3, with D hard to call. Germline values: CDR1 SGDLS, CDR2 YYNGEE. This CDR3 comprises 15 residues. The ends were cut back, 2 bases at V and 0 bases at J, with 9 bases in the middle. CDR3 nucleotide sequence: TGTGCCAGCAGCGTTTGGGCCTCCTCTGGAAACACCATATATTTT. Translation: CASSVWASSGNTIYF. The full variable domain, its missing parts supplied by reference TRBV9 and TRBJ1-3, is DSGVTQTPKHLITATGQRVTLRCSPRSGDLSVYWYQQSLDQGLQFLIQYYNGEERAKGNILERFSAQQFPDLHSELNLSSLELGDSALYFCASSVWASSGNTIYFGEGSWLTVV.

The rearrangement uses TRBV10-3 and TRBJ2-2; D perhaps matches TRBD1 (6 bases). This CDR3 region has 16 residues. Germline V CDR1 and CDR2: ENHRY, SYGVKD. V lost 5 bases to trimming and J lost 3 bases, with 16 bases between them. The CDR3 here is CAISSSRGTDTGELFF. DNA for the CDR3: TGTGCCATCAGTTCCAGTAGGGGGACCGACACCGGGGAGCTGTTTTTT.

This chain connects TRBV9 to TRBJ1-6, with D perhaps TRBD1 (5 bases). The V gene lost 3 bases and the J gene lost 11 bases, with 21 bases spanning the gap. Germline CDR1 SGDLS, CDR2 YYNGEE. The CDR3 consists of 16 residues. The CDR3 DNA reads as TGTGCCAGCAGCGCCCAAGGGGCCAGGAGGGCTACACCCCTCCACTTT. This sequence encodes CASSAQGARRATPLHF.

The chain combines TRBV5-4 with TRBJ2-5; 7 bases map to TRBD2. The CDR3 contains 15 residues. Germline CDR1 reads SGHNT; CDR2 reads YYREEE (reference sequence). V was clipped by 1 base and J by 5 bases; unmatched bases: 8. CDR3 sequence (DNA): TGTGCCAGCAGCTTGCCCACGCAGGGAGGGGAGACCCAGTACTTC. Amino acids: CASSLPTQGGETQYF.